This TCR beta chain was retrieved from a study of blood T cell repertoires in COVID-19. As for the study in general: COVID-19 samples, acute and convalescent, were from the United States, Italy and Spain. PBMCs, B-cell-depleted T cells, or T cells provided the cDNA or gDNA that made up the material.

The V end was cut by 4 bases, the J end by 7 bases, with 17 bases between. The germline gives CDR1 SGHRS, CDR2 YFSETQ. CDR3 length: 15 amino acids. Clones were read by immunoSEQ multiplex PCR, and TCRdb kept only the in-frame ones, dropping some. The sample comprises 200,000 to 300,000 clones, 75% to 90% of which are singletons, and roughly 8.6% rests with the top ten. The sequence was collected from a human donor in a cohort sampled during active COVID-19. Material: peripheral blood. The chain couples TRBV5-1 to TRBJ1-4, with a possible D match to TRBD1 (6 bases). CDR3 residues: CASSSSMGAGEKLFF. For the CDR3, the DNA is TGCGCCAGCAGCAGTTCGATGGGGGCCGGTGAAAAACTGTTTTTT.